This entry features one T cell receptor beta chain sequence. What it binds is not known. This sample was taken from a study of radiotherapy plus CTLA-4 blockade in lung cancer. Study in general: Objective responses were seen in around 20% of patients, disease control in about 33%.

Whole-study results and caveats: Early blood T cell clone dynamics, with interferon-beta, were reported to best predict response. Blood-borne expansion of tumor-derived TCR clones followed radiotherapy plus ipilimumab.

Profiling relied on immunoSEQ multiplex PCR, and the TCRdb table lists in-frame clones only, not all of them. The data show almost 55,000 clones, 65% to 80% seen once. This CDR3 contains 15 residues. The ends lost 3 bases at V and 5 bases at J; junction bases unmatched: 6. Germline CDR1 is SGHRS and CDR2 is YFSETQ. The chain joins TRBV5-1 to TRBJ2-3; the match to TRBD1 covers 10 bases. The source was peripheral blood, collected from a patient treated with radiotherapy plus ipilimumab. The TCR was taken from a human donor with non-small cell lung cancer who had a partial response to radiotherapy plus ipilimumab. The CDR3 DNA sequence: TGCGCCAGCAGCTCGACAGGGGGCGGAAGAGATACGCAGTATTTT. Translating gives CASSSTGGGRDTQYF.